Below, 9 T cell receptor beta chains from the same sample are listed, as sequenced in a study of blood T cell repertoires in COVID-19 (dated by TCRdb to 2019 to 2021). The library was prepared using the immunoSEQ multiplex PCR assay. TCRdb obtained this table from immuneACCESS and retained in-frame rearrangements with V and J assigned. These tables miss some clones; where compared with another copy, unresolved V genes account for less than half of the shortfall, and the remainder is unexplained. The sample has 95,000 to 110,000 clones on record, over 70% of them singletons. Of the sample, roughly 13% is held by the ten largest clones. The sample taken for sequencing was peripheral blood. Receptors originate from a human donor in a cohort sampled during active or convalescent COVID-19.

V usage is TRBV15 and J usage is TRBJ1-1; D is perhaps TRBD1 (5 bases). The CDR3 is 14 amino acids. V shed 5 bases and J shed 4 bases, with 14 bases lying between them. The germline CDR1 and CDR2 sequences are LNHNV and YYDKDF (reference sequence). DNA of the CDR3: TGTGCCACCAGCCCCCGCTCGACAGTCACTGAAGCTTTCTTT. Translation gives CATSPRSTVTEAFF.

This chain uses TRBV7-2 with TRBJ1-4; D not certain. The CDR3 loop spans 13 amino acids. V was trimmed by 6 bases and J by 7 bases, leaving 12 bases between them. Germline values: CDR1 SGHTA, CDR2 FQGNSA. The CDR3 loop is CASSLVYGEKLFF. CDR3 coding DNA: TGTGCCAGCAGTCTAGTGTATGGTGAAAAACTGTTTTTT. Full variable domain (rest looked up from reference TRBV7-2 and TRBJ1-4): GAGVSQSPSNKVTEKGKDVELRCDPISGHTALYWYRQSLGQGLEFLIYFQGNSAPDKSGLPSDRFSAERTGGSVSTLTIQRTQQEDSAVYLCASSLVYGEKLFFGSGTQLSVL.

This clone was counted once. This chain connects TRBV27 to TRBJ1-1; 9 positions agree with TRBD1. Trimming took 5 bases from V and 3 from J; bases not matched to a gene: 10. The CDR3 spans 16 residues. Germline V gives CDR1 MNHEY, CDR2 SMNVEV (reference sequence). The CDR3 DNA is TGTGCCAGCAGTGAAACAGGGGGCGGGTTGTACACTGAAGCTTTCTTT. It specifies CASSETGGGLYTEAFF.

The chain links TRBV2 to TRBJ2-4, with D possibly matching TRBD2 (6 bases). In germline, CDR1 is SNHLY, CDR2 FYNNEI. This CDR3 is built from 14 residues. The V and J ends lost 3 bases and 10 bases respectively, with 16 bases between them. CDR3 nucleotide sequence: TGTGCCAGCAGTGAGACAGTGGCGGGGAGTATTCAGTACTTC. Amino acid sequence: CASSETVAGSIQYF.

This chain connects TRBV5-1 to TRBJ2-6; 11 positions match TRBD1. Germline V CDR1 and CDR2: SGHRS, YFSETQ. J gave up 2 bases and V 1 base, and 5 bases lay outside the gene matches. The CDR3 runs 18 residues. Here the CDR3 reads CASSLTGQGAPGANVLTF. The CDR3 DNA reads TGCGCCAGCAGCTTGACTGGACAGGGGGCGCCTGGGGCCAACGTCCTGACTTTC.

The V gene is TRBV6-5, the J gene TRBJ2-2, with TRBD1 identical over 7 bases. J lost 4 bases, V lost 6 bases, and 2 bases had no gene match. CDR1 is MNHEY, CDR2 SVGAGI, per germline. The CDR3 sequence is 13 residues long. CDR3 amino acids: CASRYRGTGELFF. The CDR3 nucleotides are TGTGCCAGCAGATACAGGGGCACCGGGGAGCTGTTTTTT.

The rearrangement uses TRBV14 and TRBJ1-5, with D possibly TRBD1 on 5 matching bases. Trimming cost V 4 bases and J 5 bases, with 9 bases left between them. The CDR3 contains 13 residues. CDR1 SGHDN and CDR2 FVKESK come from the germline V gene. CDR3 bases: TGTGCCAGCAGCCCCAGCAGGGATCAGCCCCAGCATTTT. Translated, it gives CASSPSRDQPQHF.

This clone has a single count. The gene calls are TRBV4-3 and TRBJ2-1; tentative D call: TRBD2 (5 bases). V lost 1 base and J 5 bases, leaving 12 bases between the germline ends. The CDR3 is 15 amino acids. Germline V CDR1 and CDR2: LGHNA, YSLEER. CDR3 coding DNA: TGCGCCAGCAGCCAAGGCGTGAGACTAAACAATGAGCAGTTCTTC. Translation gives CASSQGVRLNNEQFF.

This chain's CDR3 is CASSKDRMGLAGGRAEQYF. The DNA for the CDR3 is TGTGCCAGCAGCAAAGATCGGATGGGACTAGCGGGGGGGCGGGCCGAGCAGTACTTC. V is TRBV21-1 and J is TRBJ2-7; the listed D gene, TRBD2, was not tested against the DNA. TRBV21-1 is deemed a pseudogene. This CDR3 region has 19 residues.